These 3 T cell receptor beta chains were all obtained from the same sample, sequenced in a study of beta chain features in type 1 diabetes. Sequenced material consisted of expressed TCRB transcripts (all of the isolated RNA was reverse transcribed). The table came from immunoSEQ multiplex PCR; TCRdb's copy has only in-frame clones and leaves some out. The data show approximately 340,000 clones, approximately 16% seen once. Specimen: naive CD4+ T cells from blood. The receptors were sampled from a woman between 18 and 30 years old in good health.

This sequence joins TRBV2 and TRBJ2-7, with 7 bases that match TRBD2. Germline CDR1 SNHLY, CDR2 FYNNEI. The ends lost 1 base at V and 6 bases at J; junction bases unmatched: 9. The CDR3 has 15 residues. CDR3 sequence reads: CASSEGTGGSREQYF. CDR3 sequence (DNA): TGTGCCAGCAGTGAAGGGACGGGGGGTAGTCGCGAGCAGTACTTC.

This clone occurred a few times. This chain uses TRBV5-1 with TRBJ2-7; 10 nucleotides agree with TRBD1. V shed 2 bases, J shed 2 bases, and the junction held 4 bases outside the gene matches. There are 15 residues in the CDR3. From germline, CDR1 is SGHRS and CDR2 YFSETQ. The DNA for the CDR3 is TGCGCCAGCAGCTTCGTCGGACAGGGGGCCTACGAGCAGTACTTC. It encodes CASSFVGQGAYEQYF.

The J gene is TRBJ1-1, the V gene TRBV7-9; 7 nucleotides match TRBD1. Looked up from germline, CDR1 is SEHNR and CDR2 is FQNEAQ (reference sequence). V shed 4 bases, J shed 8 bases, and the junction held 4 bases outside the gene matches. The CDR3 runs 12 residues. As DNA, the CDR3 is TGTGCCAGCAGCTCCCTGACAGGGGAAGCTTTCTTT. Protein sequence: CASSSLTGEAFF.